These 10 T cell receptor beta chains came from one sample sequenced in a study of blood T cell repertoires in COVID-19. The protocol was immunoSEQ multiplex PCR, while the TCRdb copy is restricted to in-frame clones and leaves out a portion. The sample has under 450,000 clones; over 75% are singletons. Sequences were obtained from PBMCs or T cells enriched from blood (not recorded which). The source of these receptors is a man between 25 and 39 years old who had recovered from COVID-19.

The chain combines TRBV5-6 with TRBJ2-1; D possibly corresponds to TRBD2 (5 bases). This CDR3 has 11 amino acids. Germline lookup yields CDR1 SGHDT and CDR2 YYEEEE. Trimming pared 0 bases from V and 12 bases from J, leaving 7 bases between. This CDR3 reads CASSLVGGQFF. Written as DNA, the CDR3 is TGTGCCAGCAGCTTGGTAGGAGGGCAGTTCTTC.

The chain recombines TRBV9 with TRBJ1-4, with D possibly being TRBD1 (6 bases). With 4 bases removed from V and 3 bases from J, the gap between germline ends came to 13 bases. Germline-derived CDR1 and CDR2 are SGDLS and YYNGEE. This CDR3 is built from 15 residues. CDR3 in DNA: TGTGCCAGCAGCCCACAGGGTAGGCCTAATGAAAAACTGTTTTTT. This codes for CASSPQGRPNEKLFF.

This clone was counted a single time. This chain connects TRBV7-2 to TRBJ1-2; 9 nucleotides match TRBD1. Germline V lookup: CDR1 SGHTA, CDR2 FQGNSA. The CDR3 extends over 15 amino acids. V trimming: 7 bases; J trimming: 4 bases; junction bases outside the gene matches: 10. The CDR3 DNA is TGTGCCAGCACGTTTTTACAGGGGGCGGGCTATGGCTACACCTTC. It codes for CASTFLQGAGYGYTF.

The chain uses TRBV6-1 and TRBJ1-2; the D gene is possibly TRBD1 (6 bases). Looked up from germline, CDR1 is MNHNS and CDR2 is SASEGT. The V end lost 3 bases, the J end lost 3 bases, and 8 bases lay between the germline ends. CDR3 size: 13 residues. This CDR3 reads CASSDRGYYGYTF. The CDR3 coding sequence is TGTGCCAGCAGTGACAGGGGATACTATGGCTACACCTTC.

V gene TRBV5-8 combines with J gene TRBJ1-1, with 7 bases matching TRBD1. J gave up 6 bases and V 4 bases, and 15 bases lay outside the gene matches. From germline, CDR1 is SGHTS and CDR2 YDEGEE. The CDR3 length is 16 residues. CDR3 DNA sequence: TGTGCCAGCAGCCCCCCCCGTGGGCAGGGGGGTGCTGAAGCTTTCTTT. Encoded protein: CASSPPRGQGGAEAFF.

The genes are TRBV4-2 and TRBJ1-1; D is perhaps TRBD1 (6 bases). The CDR3 extends over 17 amino acids. Trimming removed 0 bases from V and 1 base from J, with 15 bases in between. CDR1 and CDR2 (germline): LGHNA, YNFKEQ. Here the CDR3 DNA reads TGTGCCAGCAGCCAAGACTGGGCAGGGGAGGGGAACACTGAAGCTTTCTTT. This codes for CASSQDWAGEGNTEAFF.

The chain employs TRBV12-5 and TRBJ1-2, with D perhaps TRBD1 (6 bases). CDR3 length equals 15 residues. The V end was cut by 2 bases, the J end by 5 bases, with 15 bases between. Germline V gene lookup returns CDR1 LGHNT and CDR2 FRNRAP. The CDR3 here is CASGLPTRTAYGYTF. The CDR3 nucleotides are TGTGCTAGTGGTTTGCCCACAAGGACAGCATATGGCTACACCTTC.

This clone was counted a single time. The CDR3 sequence is CATSRDLGQGTEAFF. In nucleotides, the CDR3 is TGTGCCACCAGCAGAGATCTGGGACAGGGAACTGAAGCTTTCTTT. This chain links TRBV15 with TRBJ1-1; 9 bases are shared with TRBD1. Germline V gene sequence: CDR1 LNHNV, CDR2 YYDKDF (reference sequence). The CDR3 spans 15 residues. The V gene end was trimmed by 0 bases and the J gene end by 5 bases; junction bases not matched to a gene: 4. The full variable domain, rest sourced from reference TRBV15 and TRBJ1-1, is DAMVIQNPRYQVTQFGKPVTLSCSQTLNHNVMYWYQQKSSQAPKLLFHYYDKDFNNEADTPDNFQSRRPNTSFCFLDIRSPGLGDTAMYLCATSRDLGQGTEAFFGQGTRLTVV.

This clone was observed once. This chain joins TRBV9 and TRBJ1-5, with D hard to call. Germline V gives CDR1 SGDLS, CDR2 YYNGEE. V was trimmed by 0 bases and J by 0 bases, leaving 7 bases between them. This CDR3 region has 15 residues. The CDR3 sequence: CASSVAAYSNQPQHF. The CDR3 DNA is TGTGCCAGCAGCGTAGCTGCGTATAGCAATCAGCCCCAGCATTTT.

The chain is built from TRBV4-1 and TRBJ1-6, with TRBD1 as a possible D gene (6 bases). V dropped 0 bases and J dropped 10 bases, with 16 bases sitting between them. The germline V gene encodes CDR1 MGHRA and CDR2 YSYEKL. The CDR3 is made up of 16 amino acids. CDR3 in DNA: TGCGCCAGCAGCCAAGATATAACAGGGTCGTCCTCACCCCTCCACTTT. Amino acid sequence: CASSQDITGSSSPLHF.